Reported below is one TCR beta chain. Its antigen has not been determined. Per-base qualities were not stored, and no clone one base away is much larger. The sample is drawn from a study of cytomegalovirus exposure and HLA in healthy donors (dated by TCRdb to 2015 to 2018). Regarding the research as a whole: An earlier analysis of 587 of the donors reported approximately 280 Gb of sequence data and 95 million to 130 million unique TCR beta sequences obtained from around 190 million T cells. Donor age, sex, ethnicity and CMV serostatus were collected together with the repertoire data. In a later analysis, previously published TCR beta repertoires from about 670 donors were re-analyzed and high-resolution HLA genotyping was added so that TCR occurrence patterns could be studied. A later genetic analysis used genome-wide SNP genotypes for about 55% of the 666 donors, treating that subset as a discovery cohort. The number of donors typed differed by locus, with about 629-640 for A, B, C, DRB1 and DQB1, roughly 520 for DQA1, 606 for DPA1, and 450 to 480 for DPB1. Roughly five DR-DQ haplotypes were treated as single units for association and clustering because of strong linkage in the cohort. The aim of the study was to test whether cataloging public T cell receptors could identify signatures of past pathogen exposure. To predict cytomegalovirus infection status, the study combined high-throughput TCR immunosequencing, statistical association of individual TCRs with disease status, and machine learning. Of the 350 to 400 genotyped donors, 81% fell in the genetic ancestry cluster associated with self-reported Caucasian donors. A separate validation cohort of approximately 130 different subjects was used in addition to the 666-subject first cohort. The later analysis used no new phenotypic data to find candidate immune exposures, relying instead on TCR beta sequences and their occurrence across donors. In an earlier analysis of a few hundred of the donors, high-throughput TCR beta sequencing was used to judge whether each TCR beta V gene segment behaved as functional or pseudogenic. An early release that covered approximately 600 HLA-typed donors contained around 300 gigabases of sequencing data and around 85 million unique TCR sequences. On average, 235,054 unique TCR beta nucleotide sequences were sequenced per donor among a few hundred genotyped donors of the cohort, with roughly 19% of those sequences being non-productive. The T cell repertoires of around 670 subjects were profiled by immunosequencing and related to cytomegalovirus serostatus. All discovery cohort repertoires had been generated using a single sequencing platform. Class I and class II HLA loci were covered by the typing at four-digit resolution. Overall results and qualifications from the work: It was suggested by the authors that the approach could potentially be generalized to other disease states and immunological phenotypes. Compared with equally common non-associated chains, HLA-associated TCR beta chains in a later analysis were more clonally expanded and had lower generation probabilities. Because the 87-base-pair reads could not distinguish some IMGT-functional V segments, including TRBV6-2 and TRBV6-3, those segments were excluded. Across donors, most TCR sequences were observed very rarely, whereas some public TCRs were present in many individuals. A further reported finding was that TCR beta sequences accurately predicted the HLA-A and HLA-B alleles for most subjects in the first cohort. When HLA alleles, especially DR and DQ, strongly co-occurred, TCR associations were difficult to assign to individual alleles. This cohort had only TCR beta chains sequenced, and the lack of alpha or paired-chain data limited which features could be detected. The presence/absence analyses assumed that sequencing depth was roughly uniform across donors, and that assumption may not be true. In vitro tests confirmed that a few of the cytomegalovirus-associated TCR beta chains recognize cytomegalovirus antigens. Because HLA typing was missing for some donors at each locus, association tests included only the typed subset. A cluster of highly shared sequence variants was judged likely to represent a technical artifact of the sequencing pipeline. The study gave a list of more than 150 TCR beta chains associated with cytomegalovirus. The classifier was reported to diagnose cytomegalovirus status with high specificity and sensitivity in both the original and validation cohorts. In a later analysis, some 18,000 TCR beta sequences were associated with specific HLA alleles at a false discovery rate of 0.05. In a later genetic analysis, fewer N-insertions in productive TCRs were reported among donors in an Asian-associated ancestry cluster than the roughly 700-donor mean. A later analysis reported that several top co-occurrence clusters appeared linked to parvovirus B19, influenza, CMV and Epstein-Barr virus. In a later genetic analysis, a missense DCLRE1C variant was associated with V-gene and J-gene trimming of TCR beta chains, and the association was replicated in an independent cohort. According to a later analysis, TCR association rates differed among HLA loci, with DRB1 alleles showing the most associated TCRs and HLA-C alleles showing the fewest. The earlier analysis of around 600 of the donors excluded approximately 15 rarely observed V segments, including chromosome 9 orphons, because counts were too low. Linkage disequilibrium might explain the correlated functional status among segregating V segments, but an unknown experimental factor could not be ruled out. According to a later analysis, most CMV-associated TCR beta chains appeared to be HLA-restricted, and the HLA associations seemed to be driven largely by CMV exposure. In an earlier analysis of approximately 600 of the donors, most TCR beta V segments were observed in productive rearrangements about 90% or about 30% of the time, broadly matching IMGT annotations. For the cohort, immune exposure information was limited to CMV serostatus.

The cohort comprised more than 550 healthy bone marrow donors. At the time of sampling, all cohort members were nominally healthy, though unrecorded immune exposures were likely present. The donor tested CMV seropositive, placing the donor among the 250 to 350 seropositive members of the cohort. Each donor provided a peripheral blood sample, and peripheral blood mononuclear cells were used for TCR beta sequencing. The Qiagen DNeasy Blood Extraction Kit was used to extract genomic DNA from the blood cell samples. From the germline V gene (reference sequence), CDR1 is SGHNT and CDR2 is YYREEE. V sheds 4 bases and J sheds 4 bases, leaving 17 bases between their ends. The CDR3, from cysteine to phenylalanine, totals 15 residues. The CDR3 DNA has 45 bases and is translated from base 1. The method was the immunoSEQ multiplex PCR assay. For the multiplex PCR, a mixture combining 60 forward primers for TCR Vbeta segments and 13 reverse primers for TCR Jbeta segments was used. The CDR3 region of rearranged TCR beta genes was amplified from genomic DNA with a multiplex PCR assay. The amplified TCR beta libraries were sequenced on the Illumina HiSeq System as 87-base-pair reads. Turning to the authors' computational methods: A later analysis counted about 76 million unique TCR beta chains across the 650 to 700 repertoires, and roughly 9.9 million of these chains were shared by at least two donors. To remove PCR and sequencing errors, raw reads were error-corrected and collapsed into unique sequences using a nearest-neighbor algorithm that merged closely related sequences. CDR3 sequences were aligned to IMGT reference sequences to assign V, D and J gene segments. For a sequence to be retained, a match of at least six nucleotides was required to both a V gene segment and a J gene segment. Rearrangements were classified as productive when the CDR3 lacked stop codons and remained in frame with V and J, and all other rearrangements were classified as non-productive. Following IMGT convention, CDR3 was defined as the stretch from the second conserved V-encoded cysteine up to the conserved J-encoded phenylalanine. In an earlier analysis of roughly 580 of the donors, sequences lacking an unambiguous match to a single V gene segment were excluded. In an earlier analysis of about 590 of the donors, a V segment was called functional when productive rearrangements were above 56.7%, and segregating when the standard deviation between donors exceeded 5%. A statistical classification framework was built for diagnosing cytomegalovirus status from the catalog of TCR beta chain sequences. In a later analysis, V and J genes were assigned by comparing TCR nucleotide sequences against IMGT/GENE-DB human TR gene sequences. Using the TCRdist pipeline, a later analysis assigned CDR3 sequences along with most-parsimonious VDJ recombination scenarios. In a later analysis, each TCR beta chain was defined by its CDR3 amino acid sequence together with its V-gene family, and reads lacking a unique V-gene family were excluded. A later analysis removed over 500 highly shared, low-generation-probability nucleotide sequences to deal with suspected cross-contamination and a sequencing artifact. In a later analysis, a clonal expansion index for each public chain was calculated from normalized within-repertoire ranks of inferred template counts. In a later analysis, generation probabilities were computed with a VDJ recombination model fitted to out-of-frame rearrangements, and the resulting probabilities were checked against IGoR. In a later analysis, hypergeometric tests were used to score TCR-TCR, TCR-HLA and TCR-CMV co-occurrence, with a repertoire-size bias correction applied to TCR pairs. False discovery rates were estimated in a later analysis by permuting HLA or CMV assignments 20 times. A later analysis grouped co-occurring TCRs with DBSCAN, adding TCRdist sequence similarity when clustering within HLA-allele-positive subsets. Repertoires with fewer than 30,000 or more than 120,000 public chains, plus five repertoires with anomalous nucleotide sharing, were excluded from co-occurrence clustering. In TCRdb, the immuneACCESS table is reduced to in-frame sequences with V and J assigned. These tables do not hold every clone; where another copy was compared, an unresolved V gene accounts for under half, and the others remain unexplained. For V, J and clone size, that table is used; D and trimming come from the DNA. Recorded for this sample are 55,000 to 80,000 clones; approximately 70% of them occurred a single time. About a fifth of the sample comes from the top ten.

This TCR came from a man aged 40-49 years in good health and CMV-seropositive. The V and J genes are TRBV5-4 and TRBJ1-1; the D gene lacks a confident call. Sample: PBMCs. The CDR3 protein sequence reads: CASSKPSVSVTEAFF. The bases are TGTGCCAGCAGCAAACCCTCCGTGTCAGTCACTGAAGCTTTCTTT.